This T cell receptor (beta chain) came from a study of shared clonotypes between healthy human individuals. General study findings and limits: When compared with the clonotypes that were shared by all four sorted-subset donors, the non-shared clonotypes turned out to have lower generation probabilities. Generally, estimated richness proved larger in naive subsets than it did in memory subsets. Rarefaction analysis demonstrated incomplete sorted-subset sequencing notwithstanding large depth.

The protocol was immunoSEQ multiplex PCR, while the TCRdb copy is restricted to in-frame clones and leaves out a portion. The repertoire holds more than 1,200,000 clones, with approximately 98.5% as singletons. This CDR3 is built from 15 residues. The germline V gene has CDR1 MNHEY and CDR2 SVGAGI. V gave up 6 bases and J gave up 5 bases; unmatched junction bases: 10. Concerning this clone: The target antigen is unknown.

The donors were adults (healthy and HIV-negative) with no recent acute infections or vaccinations. The J gene is TRBJ1-5, the V gene TRBV6-5, with 7 positions matching TRBD1. The clonotype comes from a man aged 25 to 40 in good health. Sequencing was carried out using naive CD4+ T cells sorted from blood. The sample's subset: CD45RA+ positively selected. In DNA, the CDR3 is TGTGCCAGCAGCCCCAAAGGACAGGCTTATCAGCCCCAGCATTTT. Its protein product is CASSPKGQAYQPQHF.